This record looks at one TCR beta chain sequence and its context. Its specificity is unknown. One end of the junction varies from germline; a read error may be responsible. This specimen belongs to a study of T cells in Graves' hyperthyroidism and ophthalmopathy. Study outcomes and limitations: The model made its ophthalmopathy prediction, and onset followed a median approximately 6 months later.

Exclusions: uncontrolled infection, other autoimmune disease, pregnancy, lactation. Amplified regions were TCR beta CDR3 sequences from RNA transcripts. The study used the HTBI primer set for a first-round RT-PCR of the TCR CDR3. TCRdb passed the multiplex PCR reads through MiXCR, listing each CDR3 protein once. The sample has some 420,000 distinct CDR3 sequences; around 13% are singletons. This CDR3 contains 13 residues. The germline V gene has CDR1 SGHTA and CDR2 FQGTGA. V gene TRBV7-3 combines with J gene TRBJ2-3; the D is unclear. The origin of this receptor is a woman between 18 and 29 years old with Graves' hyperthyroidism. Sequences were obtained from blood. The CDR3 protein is CTSSLNAGYVEYF. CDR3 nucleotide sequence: TGTACCAGCAGCTTAAATGCTGGATACGTGGAGTATTTT.